This T cell receptor beta chain is from a study of vaccination and CD4 T cells after COVID-19. In the study overall: Nasal swab PCR detected SARS-CoV-2 in convalescent patients; about 10 had mild disease, one severe. The cells were exposed to overlapping spike peptides originating from SARS-CoV-2, HCoV-NL63, HCoV-OC43 and HCoV-229E for stimulation. Study conclusions and caveats: Detection of a median roughly 84% of reactive clones in convalescent patients was confined to the period after vaccination.

The CDR3 is made up of 11 amino acids. Trimming took 5 bases from V and 5 from J, leaving 6 bases between them. Per the germline V gene, CDR1 is LNHDA and CDR2 is SQIVND (reference sequence). An Oncomine TCR Beta short-read assay was used to sequence the DNA from cultured CD4+ T cells. MiXCR, run by TCRdb on the PCR reads, gives a single entry per CDR3 protein. Altogether around 13,000 distinct CDR3 sequences are present, approximately 45% being singletons, with the ten largest covering 15%. Treatment: approximately 9-day PBMC culture with coronavirus spike peptide pools or control peptides (ViraFEST assay). This clonotype was found a few times. Its antigen remains unidentified.

Sample: CD4+ T cells from blood, cultured in vitro. The rearrangement joins TRBV19 to TRBJ2-5; D unresolved. The sequence was obtained from a human donor who had recovered from COVID-19. CDR3 DNA: TGTGCCAGTAGTTCCTTGGAGACCCAGTACTTC. This gives the protein CASSSLETQYF.